This passage covers 14 T cell receptor beta chains from one sample sequenced in a study of T cells expressing NK-cell markers (TCRdb year 2020). The library came from 5' RACE. TCRdb names Illumina HiSeq 2000 as the instrument used. After the reads were reprocessed by TCRdb, one entry was made per CDR3 protein sequence, with no DNA. This specimen's table enumerates 400,000 to 450,000 distinct CDR3 sequences. The biggest ten clones account for roughly 8% of the sample. The sequencing input was blood T cells: a sorted CD56 or NKG2C T cell subset, CD4+ or CD8+ T cells, or bulk PBMC T cells (not recorded which). The receptor source for this set is a woman between 18 and 70 years old in good health.

This chain joins TRBV18 and TRBJ1-1. In germline, CDR1 is KGHSH, CDR2 LQKENI. The CDR3 spans 16 residues. This CDR3 reads CASSLTEAGGNTEAFF.

The chain recombines TRBV6-1 with TRBJ2-6; as DNA is missing, the TRBD1 call by TCRdb cannot be tested. The CDR3 contains 19 residues. CDR1 is MNHNS and CDR2 is SASEGT in the germline V gene. CDR3 region: CASSEEFPGRYSGANVLTF.

The V and J genes are TRBV5-1 and TRBJ2-1; the TCRdb call, TRBD2, lacks DNA for checking. The CDR3 spans 16 residues. Germline-derived CDR1 and CDR2 are SGHRS and YFSETQ. CDR3: CASSLVSGRALNEQFF. The entire variable domain, with the rest obtained from reference TRBV5-1 and TRBJ2-1, is as follows: KAGVTQTPRYLIKTRGQQVTLSCSPISGHRSVSWYQQTPGQGLQFLFEYFSETQRNKGNFPGRFSGRQFSNSRSEMNVSTLELGDSALYLCASSLVSGRALNEQFFGPGTRLTVL.

This sequence joins TRBV9 and TRBJ2-5; lacking DNA, the TRBD1 call made by TCRdb goes unchecked. CDR3 length equals 14 residues. Germline V gene lookup returns CDR1 SGDLS and CDR2 YYNGEE. CDR3: CASSRDSSQETQYF. Looking up the rest from reference TRBV9 and TRBJ2-5 gives the full variable domain: DSGVTQTPKHLITATGQRVTLRCSPRSGDLSVYWYQQSLDQGLQFLIQYYNGEERAKGNILERFSAQQFPDLHSELNLSSLELGDSALYFCASSRDSSQETQYFGPGTRLLVL.

The chain has TRBV3-1 and TRBJ1-2; there is no DNA to check the TCRdb D call of TRBD1. CDR3 size: 13 residues. From germline, CDR1 is LGHDT and CDR2 YNNKEL (reference sequence). CDR3: CASSQQQGGGYTF.

The V gene is TRBV12-3 or TRBV12-4, the J gene TRBJ2-5. The length of the CDR3 is 14 residues. CDR3 residues: CASRPQALQETQYF.

The chain links TRBV6-2 or TRBV6-3 to TRBJ1-1. The germline gives CDR1 MNHEY, CDR2 SVGEGT. The CDR3 sequence is 15 residues long. The chain's CDR3 is CASSYFWGGETEAFF.

The V call is TRBV7-2, the J call TRBJ2-1; the D call from TCRdb, TRBD2, cannot be confirmed without DNA. Germline CDR1 reads SGHTA; CDR2 reads FQGNSA. The CDR3 extends over 15 amino acids. This CDR3 is CASSLGLAWYNEQFF.

The V gene is TRBV20-1, the J gene TRBJ1-4. The CDR3 runs 13 residues. In germline, CDR1 is DFQATT, CDR2 SNEGSKA (reference sequence). The CDR3 region is CSARRSGNEKLFF.

The chain is built from TRBV27 and TRBJ2-7; TCRdb indicates TRBD1, and absent DNA this call remains unverified. Germline V CDR1 and CDR2: MNHEY, SMNVEV (reference sequence). This CDR3 region has 17 residues. The chain's CDR3 is CASSLKGGQVPSYEQYF.

V usage is TRBV5-1 and J usage is TRBJ2-1; TCRdb's D call of TRBD2 is untestable without DNA. The CDR3 has 15 residues. Germline-derived CDR1 and CDR2 are SGHRS and YFSETQ. The CDR3 sequence: CASSNSVTSGNEQFF.

The chain links TRBV19 to TRBJ2-1; the TRBD1 assignment by TCRdb is unverifiable without DNA. The CDR3 consists of 14 residues. Germline V gene sequence: CDR1 LNHDA, CDR2 SQIVND (reference sequence). The CDR3 reads CASSLDRVYNEQFF.

The chain has TRBV28 and TRBJ2-5. The CDR3 runs to 14 residues. Germline V gene sequence: CDR1 MDHEN, CDR2 SYDVKM. Here the CDR3 reads CASSLLGTQETQYF.

The chain uses TRBV24-1 and TRBJ2-1. Per the germline V gene, CDR1 is KGHDR and CDR2 is SFDVKD. The CDR3 contains 12 residues. This CDR3 is CATSVGYNEQFF.